Shown below are 12 T cell receptor beta chains from a single sample sequenced in a study of neoadjuvant anti-PD-1 for oral cavity cancer. Clones were read by immunoSEQ multiplex PCR, and TCRdb kept only the in-frame ones, dropping some. The sample has 7,500 to 10,000 clones, about 70% seen once. The time point here: after neoadjuvant nivolumab, at surgical resection. Source: PBMCs, taken after nivolumab (anti-PD-1) treatment. All receptors derive from a person between 40 and 85 years old with oral cavity squamous cell carcinoma.

The CDR3 reads CASSDPLEKLFF. CDR3 DNA sequence: TGTGCCAGCAGTGATCCCCTCGAAAAACTGTTTTTT. The V and J genes are TRBV6-1 and TRBJ1-4; D ambiguous. CDR1 MNHNS and CDR2 SASEGT come from the germline V gene. V was pared by 3 bases and J by 8 bases, with 7 bases between. This CDR3 contains 12 residues.

The chain recombines TRBV11-2 with TRBJ2-6, with unresolved D. CDR3 length equals 15 residues. The V end was cut by 5 bases, the J end by 0 bases, with 8 bases between. Germline-derived CDR1 and CDR2 are SGHAT and FQNNGV. The CDR3 coding sequence is TGTGCCAGCAGCCGCACATACTCTGGGGCCAACGTCCTGACTTTC. Amino acids: CASSRTYSGANVLTF. The full variable domain, in which reference TRBV11-2 and TRBJ2-6 provide the parts outside the CDR3, is EAGVAQSPRYKIIEKRQSVAFWCNPISGHATLYWYQQILGQGPKLLIQFQNNGVVDDSQLPKDRFSAERLKGVDSTLKIQPAKLEDSAVYLCASSRTYSGANVLTFGAGSRLTVL.

CDR3 DNA: TGTGCCAGCAGGGCGACAGTTTTCTCCTACAATGAGCAGTTCTTC. This sequence encodes CASRATVFSYNEQFF. The chain recombines TRBV6-1 with TRBJ2-1; maybe TRBD1 (5 bases). Per germline, CDR1 MNHNS and CDR2 SASEGT. The length of the CDR3 is 15 residues. Trimming shortened V by 6 bases and J by 0 bases, and 12 bases separated the two germline ends.

The chain combines TRBV6-1 with TRBJ2-2; D might be TRBD1 or TRBD2, each matching 5 bases. The CDR3 spans 14 residues. The V end lost 5 bases, the J end lost 6 bases, and 13 bases lay between the germline ends. Looked up from germline, CDR1 is MNHNS and CDR2 is SASEGT. The CDR3 reads CASSIRRGSGELFF. Here the CDR3 DNA reads TGTGCCAGCAGTATCCGCCGGGGCTCCGGGGAGCTGTTTTTT.

J is TRBJ1-5 and V is TRBV5-1; no definite D call. Trimming cost V 0 bases and J 0 bases, with 7 bases left between them. Germline lookup yields CDR1 SGHRS and CDR2 YFSETQ. This CDR3 contains 15 residues. CDR3 bases: TGCGCCAGCAGCTTGGGGGGATATAGCAATCAGCCCCAGCATTTT. The encoded protein is CASSLGGYSNQPQHF.

This clone was detected a few times. The gene calls are TRBV5-6 and TRBJ1-5, with D uncertain. The length of the CDR3 is 14 residues. The germline V gene has CDR1 SGHDT and CDR2 YYEEEE. Trimming took off 0 bases at V and 3 bases at J, with 7 bases between the two ends. CDR3 nucleotide sequence: TGTGCCAGCAGCTTGGTAGGTTACAATCAGCCCCAGCATTTT. The encoded protein is CASSLVGYNQPQHF.

This clone was observed a handful of times. The genes are TRBV30 and TRBJ2-2; 14 nucleotides match TRBD2. V trimming: 5 bases; J trimming: 7 bases; junction bases outside the gene matches: 12. Germline CDR1 GTSNPN, CDR2 SVGIG (reference sequence). This CDR3 region has 17 residues. The CDR3 region is CAWGTGTSGSNGGELFF. The CDR3 DNA reads TGTGCCTGGGGTACCGGGACTAGCGGGAGTAATGGCGGGGAGCTGTTTTTT.

The chain links TRBV9 to TRBJ2-4, with 10 nucleotides matching TRBD2. The CDR3 extends over 16 amino acids. Trimming cost V 4 bases and J 0 bases; bases outside gene matches: 4. CDR1 is SGDLS and CDR2 is YYNGEE in the germline V gene. The CDR3 bases are TGTGCCAGCAGCCTTACTAGCGGGATAGCCAAAAACATTCAGTACTTC. It translates to CASSLTSGIAKNIQYF. Variable domain in full (rest from reference TRBV9 and TRBJ2-4): DSGVTQTPKHLITATGQRVTLRCSPRSGDLSVYWYQQSLDQGLQFLIQYYNGEERAKGNILERFSAQQFPDLHSELNLSSLELGDSALYFCASSLTSGIAKNIQYFGAGTRLSVL.

This chain joins TRBV5-4 and TRBJ2-1; 9 bases align to TRBD2. The CDR3 runs 15 residues. With V trimmed by 7 bases and J by 9 bases, 14 bases remained unmatched. CDR1 is SGHNT, CDR2 YYREEE, per germline (reference sequence). CDR3: CASPSKGRGGGEQFF. The CDR3 DNA sequence: TGTGCCAGCCCATCAAAAGGGCGGGGGGGCGGTGAGCAGTTCTTC.

This clone came up a few times. The rearrangement uses TRBV5-1 and TRBJ1-1; D remains ambiguous. CDR1 is SGHRS, CDR2 YFSETQ, per germline. The CDR3 spans 13 residues. With 3 bases removed from V and 4 bases from J, the gap between germline ends came to 10 bases. Here the CDR3 DNA reads TGCGCCAGCAGCTCCGGACTTATCACTGAAGCTTTCTTT. It encodes CASSSGLITEAFF.

This clone occurred a few times. The V call is TRBV5-1, the J call TRBJ1-1; TRBD1 might be the D (5 bases). The V end was cut by 4 bases, the J end by 3 bases, with 16 bases between. CDR1 and CDR2 (germline): SGHRS, YFSETQ. CDR3 length: 15 amino acids. The CDR3, as DNA: TGCGCCAGCAGCGATCGGGGGAAGCGGGACACTGAAGCTTTCTTT. Translated: CASSDRGKRDTEAFF.

The sample holds a few counts of this clone. The V call is TRBV11-2, the J call TRBJ1-1; 9 positions agree with TRBD1. Looked up from germline, CDR1 is SGHAT and CDR2 is FQNNGV. The J segment lost 4 bases and the V segment lost 4 bases, leaving 4 bases of the junction unmatched. The CDR3 loop spans 14 amino acids. The DNA of the CDR3 is TGTGCCAGCAGCTCTCGGGACAGGGTCACTGAAGCTTTCTTT. Its protein product is CASSSRDRVTEAFF. The whole variable domain, remainder taken from reference TRBV11-2 and TRBJ1-1, is EAGVAQSPRYKIIEKRQSVAFWCNPISGHATLYWYQQILGQGPKLLIQFQNNGVVDDSQLPKDRFSAERLKGVDSTLKIQPAKLEDSAVYLCASSSRDRVTEAFFGQGTRLTVV.